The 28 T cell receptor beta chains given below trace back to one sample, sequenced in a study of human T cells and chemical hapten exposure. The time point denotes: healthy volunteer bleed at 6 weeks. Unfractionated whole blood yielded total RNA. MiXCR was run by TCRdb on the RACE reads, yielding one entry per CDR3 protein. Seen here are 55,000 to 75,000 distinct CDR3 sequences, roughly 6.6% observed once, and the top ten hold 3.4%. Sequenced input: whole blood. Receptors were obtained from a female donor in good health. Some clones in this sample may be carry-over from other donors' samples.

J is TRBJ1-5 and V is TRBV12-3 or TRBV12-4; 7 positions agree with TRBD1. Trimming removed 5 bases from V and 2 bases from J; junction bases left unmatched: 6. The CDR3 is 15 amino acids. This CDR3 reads CASSIHQGGNQPQHF. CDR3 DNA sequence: TGTGCCAGCAGTATACATCAGGGGGGCAATCAGCCCCAGCATTTT.

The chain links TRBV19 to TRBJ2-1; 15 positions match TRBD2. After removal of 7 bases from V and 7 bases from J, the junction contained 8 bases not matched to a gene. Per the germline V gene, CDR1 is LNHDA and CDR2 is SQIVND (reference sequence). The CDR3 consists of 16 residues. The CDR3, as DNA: TGTGCCAGTATCCGGACTAGCGGGAGGGCCAAGAATGAGCAGTTCTTC. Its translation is CASIRTSGRAKNEQFF.

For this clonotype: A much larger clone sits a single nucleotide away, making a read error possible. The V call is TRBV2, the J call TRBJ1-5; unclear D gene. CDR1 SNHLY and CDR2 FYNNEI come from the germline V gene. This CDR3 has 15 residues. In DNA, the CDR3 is TGTGTCAGCAGTGATCAATCATATAGCAATCAGCCCCAGCATTTT. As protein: CVSSDQSYSNQPQHF.

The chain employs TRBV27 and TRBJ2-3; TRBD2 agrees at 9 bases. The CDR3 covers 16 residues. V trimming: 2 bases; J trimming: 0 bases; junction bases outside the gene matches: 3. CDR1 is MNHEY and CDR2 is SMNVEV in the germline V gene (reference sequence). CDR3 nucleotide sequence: TGTGCCAGCAGTTTAAAAACTAGCGGGAGCACAGATACGCAGTATTTT. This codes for CASSLKTSGSTDTQYF.

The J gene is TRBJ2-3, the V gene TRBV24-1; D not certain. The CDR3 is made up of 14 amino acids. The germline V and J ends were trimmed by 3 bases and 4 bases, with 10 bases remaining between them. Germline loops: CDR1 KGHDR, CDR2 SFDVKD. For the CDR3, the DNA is TGTGCCACCAGTGATCCTGGTGGGGCAGATACGCAGTATTTT. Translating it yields CATSDPGGADTQYF.

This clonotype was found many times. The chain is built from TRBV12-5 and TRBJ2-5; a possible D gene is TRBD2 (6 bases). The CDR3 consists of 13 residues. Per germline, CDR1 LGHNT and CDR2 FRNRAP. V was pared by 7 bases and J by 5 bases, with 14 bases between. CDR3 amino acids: CASATTRGETQYF. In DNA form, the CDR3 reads TGTGCTAGTGCCACGACTAGAGGGGAGACCCAGTACTTC. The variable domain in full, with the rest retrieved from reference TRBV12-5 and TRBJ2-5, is DARVTQTPRHKVTEMGQEVTMRCQPILGHNTVFWYRQTMMQGLELLAYFRNRAPLDDSGMPKDRFSAEMPDATLATLKIQPSEPRDSAVYFCASATTRGETQYFGPGTRLLVL.

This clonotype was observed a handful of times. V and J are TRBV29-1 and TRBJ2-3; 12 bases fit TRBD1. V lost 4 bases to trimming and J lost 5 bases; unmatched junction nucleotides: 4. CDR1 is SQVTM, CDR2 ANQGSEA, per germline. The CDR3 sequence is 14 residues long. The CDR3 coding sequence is TGCAGCGTTGCGGGACAGGGGGCGAAAGATACGCAGTATTTT. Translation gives CSVAGQGAKDTQYF.

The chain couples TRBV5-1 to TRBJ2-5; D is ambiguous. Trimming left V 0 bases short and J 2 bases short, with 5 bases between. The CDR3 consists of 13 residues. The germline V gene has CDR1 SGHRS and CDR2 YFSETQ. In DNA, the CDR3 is TGCGCCAGCAGCTTGGTTCAGCAAGAGACCCAGTACTTC. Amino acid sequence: CASSLVQQETQYF.

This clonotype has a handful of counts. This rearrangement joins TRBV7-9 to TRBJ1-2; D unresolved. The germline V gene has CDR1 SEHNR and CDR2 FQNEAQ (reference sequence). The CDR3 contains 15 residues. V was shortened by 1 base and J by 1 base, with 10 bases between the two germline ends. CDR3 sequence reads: CASSLGAALNYGYTF. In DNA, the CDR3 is TGTGCCAGCAGCTTAGGGGCAGCGCTTAACTATGGCTACACCTTC.

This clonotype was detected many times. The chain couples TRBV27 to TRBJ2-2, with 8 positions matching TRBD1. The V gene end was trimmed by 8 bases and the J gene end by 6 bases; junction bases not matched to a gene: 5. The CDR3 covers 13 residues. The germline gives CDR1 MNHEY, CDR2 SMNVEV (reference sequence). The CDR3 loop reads CASWTGMAGELFF. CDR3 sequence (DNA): TGTGCCAGCTGGACAGGGATGGCCGGGGAGCTGTTTTTT.

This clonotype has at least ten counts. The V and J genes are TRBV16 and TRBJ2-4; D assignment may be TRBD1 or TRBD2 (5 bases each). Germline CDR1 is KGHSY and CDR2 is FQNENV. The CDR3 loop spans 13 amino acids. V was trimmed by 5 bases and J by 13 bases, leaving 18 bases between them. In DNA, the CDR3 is TGTGCCAGCAGCAAGACCCTTCTAGAGGGGCAGTACTTC. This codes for CASSKTLLEGQYF.

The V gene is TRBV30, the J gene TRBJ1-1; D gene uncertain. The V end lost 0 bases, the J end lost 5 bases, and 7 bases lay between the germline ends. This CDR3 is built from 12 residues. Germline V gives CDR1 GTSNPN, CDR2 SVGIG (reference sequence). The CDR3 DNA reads TGTGCCTGGAGTGTCACTGGGACTGAAGCTTTCTTT. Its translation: CAWSVTGTEAFF.

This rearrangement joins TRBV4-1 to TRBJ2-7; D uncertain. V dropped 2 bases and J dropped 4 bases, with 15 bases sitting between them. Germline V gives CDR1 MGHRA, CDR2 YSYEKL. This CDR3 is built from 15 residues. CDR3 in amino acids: CASSQIPTAEYEQYF. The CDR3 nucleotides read TGCGCCAGCAGCCAAATCCCGACGGCGGAGTACGAGCAGTACTTC.

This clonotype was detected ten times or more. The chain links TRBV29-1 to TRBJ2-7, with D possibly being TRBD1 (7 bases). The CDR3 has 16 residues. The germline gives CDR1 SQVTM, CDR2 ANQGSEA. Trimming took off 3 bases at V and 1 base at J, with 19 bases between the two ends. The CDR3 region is CSVEGQGVEGSYEQYF. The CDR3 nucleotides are TGCAGCGTTGAGGGTCAGGGGGTGGAGGGATCCTACGAGCAGTACTTC.

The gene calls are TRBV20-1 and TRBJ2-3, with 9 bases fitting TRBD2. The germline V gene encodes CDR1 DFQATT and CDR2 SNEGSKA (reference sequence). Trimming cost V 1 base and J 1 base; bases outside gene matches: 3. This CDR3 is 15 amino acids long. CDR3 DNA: TGCAGTGCTAGAGTAATAGCGGGAGGCACAGATACGCAGTATTTT. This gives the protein CSARVIAGGTDTQYF.

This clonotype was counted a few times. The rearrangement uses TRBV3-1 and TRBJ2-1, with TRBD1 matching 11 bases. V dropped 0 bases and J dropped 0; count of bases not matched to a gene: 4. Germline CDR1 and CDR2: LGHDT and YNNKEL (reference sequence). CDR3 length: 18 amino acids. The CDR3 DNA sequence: TGTGCCAGCAGCCAAGATTCCGGGACAGGGGGCTCCTACAATGAGCAGTTCTTC. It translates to CASSQDSGTGGSYNEQFF.

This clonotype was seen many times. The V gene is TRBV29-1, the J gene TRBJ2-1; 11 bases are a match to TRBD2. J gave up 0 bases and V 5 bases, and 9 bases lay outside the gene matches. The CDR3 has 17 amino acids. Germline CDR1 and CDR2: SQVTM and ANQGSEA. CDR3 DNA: TGCAGCGTTCACACTAGCGGGAGAATAGGCTCCTACAATGAGCAGTTCTTC. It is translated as CSVHTSGRIGSYNEQFF.

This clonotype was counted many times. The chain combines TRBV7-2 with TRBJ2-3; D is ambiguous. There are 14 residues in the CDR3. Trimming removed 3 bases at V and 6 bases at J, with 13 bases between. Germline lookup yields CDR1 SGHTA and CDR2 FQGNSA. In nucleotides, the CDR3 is TGTGCCAGCAGCTTCGACCGGAGCCCCGATACGCAGTATTTT. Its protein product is CASSFDRSPDTQYF.

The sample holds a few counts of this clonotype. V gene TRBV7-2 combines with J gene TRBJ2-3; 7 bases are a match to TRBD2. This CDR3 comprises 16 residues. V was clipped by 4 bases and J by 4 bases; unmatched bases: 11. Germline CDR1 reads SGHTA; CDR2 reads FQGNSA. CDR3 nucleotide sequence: TGTGCCAGCAGCTCCCGGACTAGAGCCGCGGCAGATACGCAGTATTTT. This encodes CASSSRTRAAADTQYF.

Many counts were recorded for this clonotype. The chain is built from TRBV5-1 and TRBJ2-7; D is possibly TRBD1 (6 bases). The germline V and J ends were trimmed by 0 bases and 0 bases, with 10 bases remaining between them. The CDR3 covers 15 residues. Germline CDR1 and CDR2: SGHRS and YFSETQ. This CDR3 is CASSLEGHISYEQYF. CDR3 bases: TGCGCCAGCAGCTTGGAGGGACACATCTCCTACGAGCAGTACTTC.

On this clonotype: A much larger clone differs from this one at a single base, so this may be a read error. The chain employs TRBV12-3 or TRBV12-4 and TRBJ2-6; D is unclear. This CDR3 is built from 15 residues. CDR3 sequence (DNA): TGTGCCAGCAGTCCATCCGCCTCTGGGACCAACGTCCTGACTTTC. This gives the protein CASSPSASGTNVLTF.

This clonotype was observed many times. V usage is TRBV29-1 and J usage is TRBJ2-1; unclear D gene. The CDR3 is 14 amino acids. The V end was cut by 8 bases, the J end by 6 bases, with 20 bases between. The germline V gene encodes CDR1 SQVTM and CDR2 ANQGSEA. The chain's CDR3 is CSPRLQDHGNEQFF. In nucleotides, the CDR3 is TGCAGCCCCCGCCTTCAGGACCACGGCAATGAGCAGTTCTTC.

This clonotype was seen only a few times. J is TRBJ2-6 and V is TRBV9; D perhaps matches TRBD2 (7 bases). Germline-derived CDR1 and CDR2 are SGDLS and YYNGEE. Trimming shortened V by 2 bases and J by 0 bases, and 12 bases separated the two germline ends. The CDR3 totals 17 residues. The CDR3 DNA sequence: TGTGCCAGCAGCGTCGGCGGGGGCCACTCTGGGGCCAACGTCCTGACTTTC. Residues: CASSVGGGHSGANVLTF. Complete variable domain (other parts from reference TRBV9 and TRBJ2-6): DSGVTQTPKHLITATGQRVTLRCSPRSGDLSVYWYQQSLDQGLQFLIQYYNGEERAKGNILERFSAQQFPDLHSELNLSSLELGDSALYFCASSVGGGHSGANVLTFGAGSRLTVL.

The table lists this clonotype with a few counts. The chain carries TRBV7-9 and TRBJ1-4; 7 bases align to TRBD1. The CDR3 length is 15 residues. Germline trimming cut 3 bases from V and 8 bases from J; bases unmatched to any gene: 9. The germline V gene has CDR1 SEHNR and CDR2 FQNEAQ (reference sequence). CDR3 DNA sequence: TGTGCCAGCAGCTTGGGTCGAGGGGGCGTCGAAAAACTGTTTTTT. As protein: CASSLGRGGVEKLFF.

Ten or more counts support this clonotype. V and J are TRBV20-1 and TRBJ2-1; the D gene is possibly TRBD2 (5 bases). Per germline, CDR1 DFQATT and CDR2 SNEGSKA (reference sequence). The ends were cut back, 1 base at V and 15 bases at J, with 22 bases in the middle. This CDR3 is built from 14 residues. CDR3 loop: CSARVGSTEVLRFF. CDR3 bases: TGCAGTGCTAGAGTGGGGTCCACGGAGGTACTGAGGTTCTTC.

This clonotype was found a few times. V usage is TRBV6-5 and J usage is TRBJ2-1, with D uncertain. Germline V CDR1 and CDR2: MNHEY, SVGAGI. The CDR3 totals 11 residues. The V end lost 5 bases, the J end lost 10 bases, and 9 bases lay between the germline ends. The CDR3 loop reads CASSRSSEQFF. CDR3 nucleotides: TGTGCCAGCAGTAGAAGCTCCGAGCAGTTCTTC.

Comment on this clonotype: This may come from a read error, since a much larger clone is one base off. The CDR3 DNA reads TGTGCCAGCAGTCCCCCCATCCCAGATACGCAGTATTTT. Residues: CASSPPIPDTQYF. The chain has TRBV28 and TRBJ2-3; D remains unclear. CDR3 length equals 13 residues. Per germline, CDR1 MDHEN and CDR2 SYDVKM. V dropped 5 bases and J dropped 4 bases, with 10 bases sitting between them. The full variable domain, rest sourced from reference TRBV28 and TRBJ2-3, is DVKVTQSSRYLVKRTGEKVFLECVQDMDHENMFWYRQDPGLGLRLIYFSYDVKMKEKGDIPEGYSVSREKKERFSLILESASTNQTSMYLCASSPPIPDTQYFGPGTRLTVL.

The CDR3 is CSGGSGRAGTGELFF. The CDR3 DNA follows: TGCAGCGGTGGGTCCGGGCGGGCGGGGACCGGGGAGCTGTTTTTT. The genes are TRBV29-1 and TRBJ2-2, with a weak D call TRBD2 (6 bases). V lost 7 bases and J lost 5, with 20 bases in between. CDR1 is SQVTM and CDR2 is ANQGSEA in the germline V gene. The CDR3 covers 15 residues.